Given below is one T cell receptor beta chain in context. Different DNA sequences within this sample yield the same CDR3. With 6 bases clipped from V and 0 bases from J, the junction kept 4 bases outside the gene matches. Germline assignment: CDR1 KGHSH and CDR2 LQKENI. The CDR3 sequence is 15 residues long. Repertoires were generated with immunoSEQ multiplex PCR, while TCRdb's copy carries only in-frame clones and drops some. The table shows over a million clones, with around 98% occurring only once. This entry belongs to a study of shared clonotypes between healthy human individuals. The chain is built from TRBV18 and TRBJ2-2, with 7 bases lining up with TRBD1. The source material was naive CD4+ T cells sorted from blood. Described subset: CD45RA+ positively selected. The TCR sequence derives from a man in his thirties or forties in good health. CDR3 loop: CASSPDRTNTGELFF. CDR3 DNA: TGTGCCAGCTCGCCGGACAGGACGAACACCGGGGAGCTGTTTTTT.